This T cell receptor (beta chain) is from a study of T cells after yellow fever vaccination. TCRdb called the 5' RACE reads again in MiXCR, with one record for every CDR3 protein. This table holds about 350,000 distinct CDR3 sequences, 4.1% found once. This clonotype appeared a few times. J was trimmed by 7 bases and V by 4 bases; bases with no gene match: 12. The germline V gene has CDR1 KGHSH and CDR2 LQKENI. The CDR3 runs to 16 residues. The specimen comprised PBMCs, sampled 5 days after the yellow fever booster vaccination. This TCR came from a young man who received the YFV17D yellow fever vaccine. The V call is TRBV18, the J call TRBJ1-5; 8 bases fit TRBD1. The CDR3 DNA reads as TGTGCCAGCTCACTTTCGACAGGGGCCGCCAGGCAGCCCCAGCATTTT. It encodes CASSLSTGAARQPQHF.